The sequence of this T cell receptor (beta chain) was determined in a study of blood T cells in healthy people across ages. Findings and limits, study-wide: Possibly confounding the expanded clonotype changes was the fact that donor CMV status was unknown. Naive T cell percentage and TCR beta diversity correlated strongly.

A J-beta primer mix and a sample-barcoded 5' primer were used in a second PCR of roughly 6 to 11 cycles. A template-switch adaptor that had 12 random nucleotides put a tag on each cDNA molecule. Via MiXCR, TCRdb re-called the 5' RACE reads, giving one row per CDR3 protein. Seen here are about 900,000 distinct CDR3 sequences, 60% to 80% observed once, and the top ten hold 25% to 35%. Germline CDR1 and CDR2: SNHLY and FYNNEI. The V gene lost 7 bases and the J gene lost 4 bases, with 14 bases spanning the gap. The CDR3 contains 14 residues. Comment on this clonotype: Its antigen is as yet unknown.

The sequence was obtained from a man aged 30 to 39 in good health. The specimen was blood. This chain joins TRBV2 and TRBJ2-1; D call uncertain. The CDR3 loop is CASTLTAAYNEQFF. The CDR3 DNA follows: TGTGCCAGCACCCTCACCGCGGCTTACAATGAGCAGTTCTTC.